This T cell receptor beta chain stems from a study of T cells in Graves' hyperthyroidism and ophthalmopathy. For the study at large: Prior to any treatment, at the point of initial diagnosis, peripheral blood was collected.

In the case of this clonotype: Its antigen is as yet unknown.

Whole-study findings and limits: Most clonotypes expanded in thyroid above 0.001 were likewise present in blood.

TCR beta CDR3 region amplification was performed from RNA transcripts. With the HTBI primer set, the TCR CDR3 went through a first round of RT-PCR. TCRdb re-called the multiplex PCR reads through MiXCR, storing one row per CDR3 protein. The sample gives more than 450,000 distinct CDR3 sequences, 15% to 20% of which show up once; about half is in the top ten. With 2 bases removed from V and 3 bases from J, the gap between germline ends came to 13 bases. The CDR3 has 15 residues. In germline, CDR1 is LNHDA, CDR2 SQIVND (reference sequence). The rearrangement joins TRBV19 to TRBJ1-1; D is ambiguous. The sequenced material came from blood. The clonotype was recovered from a man in his forties or fifties with Graves' ophthalmopathy. Written as DNA, the CDR3 is TGTGCCAGTAGTATAATTCCGGGGTCTGACACTGAAGCTTTCTTT. This codes for CASSIIPGSDTEAFF.